This entry lists 2 T cell receptor beta chains sequenced from one sample in a study of T cells after yellow fever vaccination. TCRdb independently ran MiXCR on the 5' RACE reads; one entry per CDR3 protein. The sample carries a few hundred thousand distinct CDR3 sequences, about 19% recorded once. Sequenced material: PBMCs, taken before the yellow fever booster vaccination. These receptors came from a man aged 18 to 35 who received the YFV17D yellow fever vaccine.

This rearrangement joins TRBV5-6 to TRBJ2-7; D unclear. Per the germline V gene, CDR1 is SGHDT and CDR2 is YYEEEE. V was cut by 1 base and J by 1 base, with 9 bases left in between. The CDR3 spans 14 residues. CDR3 amino acids: CASSLFQVSYEQYV. The CDR3 bases are TGTGCCAGCAGCTTGTTCCAGGTTTCCTACGAGCAGTACGTC.

This clonotype was found once. The chain carries TRBV6-2 or TRBV6-3 and TRBJ2-7; D gene unclear. CDR3 length equals 15 residues. V lost 5 bases and J 2 bases, leaving 16 bases between the germline ends. CDR1 MNHEY and CDR2 SVGEGT come from the germline V gene. The chain's CDR3 is CASSGRRADTYEQYF. CDR3 DNA: TGTGCCAGCAGTGGCCGCCGGGCCGACACCTACGAGCAGTACTTC.